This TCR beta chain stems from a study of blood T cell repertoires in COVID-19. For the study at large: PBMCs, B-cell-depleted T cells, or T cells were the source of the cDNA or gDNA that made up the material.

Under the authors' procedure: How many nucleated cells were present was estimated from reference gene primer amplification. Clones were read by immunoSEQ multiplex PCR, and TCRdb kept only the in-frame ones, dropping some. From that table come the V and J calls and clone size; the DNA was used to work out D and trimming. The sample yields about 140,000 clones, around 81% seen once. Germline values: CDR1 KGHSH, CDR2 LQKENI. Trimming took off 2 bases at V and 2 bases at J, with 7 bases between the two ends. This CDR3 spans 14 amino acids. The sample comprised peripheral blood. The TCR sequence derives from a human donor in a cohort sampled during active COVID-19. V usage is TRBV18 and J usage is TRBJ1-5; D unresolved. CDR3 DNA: TGTGCCAGCTCACCATCCACAGGCAATCAGCCCCAGCATTTT. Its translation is CASSPSTGNQPQHF. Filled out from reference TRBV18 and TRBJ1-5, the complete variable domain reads NAGVMQNPRHLVRRRGQEARLRCSPMKGHSHVYWYRQLPEEGLKFMVYLQKENIIDESGMPKERFSAEFPKEGPSILRIQQVVRGDSAAYFCASSPSTGNQPQHFGDGTRLSIL.